This T cell receptor beta chain is from a study of molecular identifiers for immune sequencing clone quantification. One entry per CDR3 protein results from TCRdb running MiXCR on the PCR reads. The sample contains around 320,000 distinct CDR3 sequences, roughly 24% of which appear only once. This CDR3 contains 13 residues. Germline V gene sequence: CDR1 MNHEY, CDR2 SVGEGT. Comments on this clonotype: One end of the junction fails to match germline, which may point to a read error.

The source of this sequence is a human donor in good health. Some libraries in this study had Jurkat cell RNA spiked in. The specimen sequenced was naive CD8+ T cells from blood, with Jurkat cell RNA spiked in. Subset defined: FACS-sorted CD8+CD4-CCR7+CD45RA+ naive T cells. V usage is TRBV6-2 or TRBV6-3 and J usage is TRBJ2-7; tentatively, D is TRBD2 (8 bases). The CDR3 reads CASSAGGQGELYF. The CDR3 DNA reads as TGTGCCAGCAGTGCGGGAGGCCAGGGGGAGCTGTACTTC.